The 26 T cell receptor beta chains in this list originate from one sample, sequenced in a study of shared clonotypes between healthy human individuals. The table came from immunoSEQ multiplex PCR; TCRdb's copy has only in-frame clones and leaves some out. The top ten hold less than 0.15% of the sample, which has a few million clones, approximately 94% seen once. The sequencing sample was made of naive CD4+ T cells sorted from blood. Subset described: CD45RA+ positively selected. The receptors stem from a man younger than 35 in good health.

Remarks on this clone: Other nucleotide sequences in the sample specify the same CDR3. The V and J genes are TRBV9 and TRBJ1-4, with D tentatively TRBD1 (6 bases). Trimming took off 0 bases at V and 5 bases at J, with 8 bases between the two ends. This CDR3 is 14 amino acids long. The germline CDR1 and CDR2 sequences are SGDLS and YYNGEE. The CDR3 nucleotides are TGTGCCAGCAGCGTAGCTGGGGGCAATGAAAAACTGTTTTTT. The encoded protein is CASSVAGGNEKLFF.

This clone has only one observation. Its ends do not fully match the called genes, so a read error is possible. The chain combines TRBV6-1 with TRBJ2-5, with TRBD2 matching over 8 bases. Germline CDR1 and CDR2: MNHNS and SASEGT. CDR3 length equals 14 residues. CDR3 in amino acids: CASREAGAPETQYF. The CDR3 DNA reads TGTGCCAGCAGAGAAGCGGGAGCCCCAGAGACCCAGTACTTC.

The chain joins TRBV5-4 to TRBJ2-1; D is ambiguous. V gave up 2 bases and J gave up 0 bases, with 9 bases separating them. The CDR3 has 15 residues. Per germline, CDR1 SGHNT and CDR2 YYREEE (reference sequence). The CDR3 nucleotides are TGTGCCAGCAGCTTTGACGCCCTCTCCTACAATGAGCAGTTCTTC. This translates into CASSFDALSYNEQFF.

The chain combines TRBV2 with TRBJ2-3; the D gene could be TRBD1 or TRBD2 (5 bases each). With 11 bases removed from V and 2 bases from J, the gap between germline ends came to 17 bases. Germline values: CDR1 SNHLY, CDR2 FYNNEI. The CDR3 has 14 residues. CDR3 sequence reads: CAGRGRIFTDTQYF. As DNA, the CDR3 is TGTGCCGGTCGGGGCAGGATATTCACAGATACGCAGTATTTT.

The chain is built from TRBV7-9 and TRBJ2-1, with 9 bases fitting TRBD2. V lost 1 base and J lost 6; bases outside the gene matches: 4. The CDR3 is made up of 15 amino acids. The germline gives CDR1 SEHNR, CDR2 FQNEAQ (reference sequence). CDR3 DNA sequence: TGTGCCAGCAGCTTAGAAGGTAGCGGGGGCAATGAGCAGTTCTTC. It encodes CASSLEGSGGNEQFF.

J is TRBJ2-6 and V is TRBV14; TRBD1 aligns across 9 bases. This CDR3 is built from 15 residues. Germline V lookup: CDR1 SGHDN, CDR2 FVKESK. V shed 6 bases and J 2 bases; nucleotides not matched to a gene: 2. Here the CDR3 DNA reads TGTGCCAGCAGAACAGGGGGCACTGGGGCCAACGTCCTGACTTTC. Amino acids: CASRTGGTGANVLTF.

The chain joins TRBV7-2 to TRBJ2-1, with a possible D match to TRBD2 (7 bases). The CDR3 runs to 15 residues. V was pared by 5 bases and J by 3 bases, with 14 bases between. The germline CDR1 and CDR2 sequences are SGHTA and FQGNSA. The CDR3 reads CASSTSGGHYNEQFF. DNA of the CDR3: TGTGCCAGCAGCACTTCGGGGGGCCACTACAATGAGCAGTTCTTC.

This clone has just one count. CDR3 region: CASSYSGTFYEQYF. The CDR3 region has the DNA TGTGCCAGCAGTTACTCGGGCACCTTCTACGAGCAGTACTTC. The chain uses TRBV6-5 and TRBJ2-7; D remains ambiguous. Germline CDR1 reads MNHEY; CDR2 reads SVGAGI. Trimming took off 0 bases at V and 3 bases at J, with 9 bases between the two ends. CDR3 length: 14 amino acids.

The count of this clone is one. This chain links TRBV5-5 with TRBJ1-5, with 9 bases matching TRBD1. The CDR3 runs 14 residues. After removal of 0 bases from V and 6 bases from J, the junction contained 1 base not matched to a gene. Germline CDR1 SGHKS, CDR2 YYEKEE (reference sequence). For the CDR3, the DNA is TGTGCCAGCAGCTTGGGGACAGGGGCTCAGCCCCAGCATTTT. It codes for CASSLGTGAQPQHF.

CDR3 sequence (DNA): TGTGCCTGGAGTGTATCACCGGGGCAGGGCTACACCTTC. Translating gives CAWSVSPGQGYTF. V gene TRBV30 combines with J gene TRBJ1-2; maybe TRBD1 (5 bases). Germline CDR1 GTSNPN, CDR2 SVGIG (reference sequence). The CDR3 contains 13 residues. Trimming removed 0 bases at V and 8 bases at J, with 13 bases between.

The CDR3 region has the DNA TGTGCCAGCAGCCCCGGGACAGGGGGATTGGGTGGCTACACCTTC. This translates into CASSPGTGGLGGYTF. The V call is TRBV11-2, the J call TRBJ1-2; 11 bases align to TRBD1. The J segment lost 7 bases and the V segment lost 5 bases, leaving 9 bases of the junction unmatched. Germline V gene data show CDR1 as SGHAT and CDR2 as FQNNGV. The CDR3 consists of 15 residues.

The J gene is TRBJ2-6, the V gene TRBV18; 10 bases are shared with TRBD1. The junction had 4 bases not matched to a gene; V was cut back by 2 bases and J by 0 bases. CDR3 size: 18 residues. The germline V gene encodes CDR1 KGHSH and CDR2 LQKENI. CDR3 sequence reads: CASSPTGQGSSGANVLTF. The CDR3 DNA sequence: TGTGCCAGCTCACCAACGGGACAGGGGAGCTCTGGGGCCAACGTCCTGACTTTC.

The V call is TRBV7-2, the J call TRBJ2-1, with unresolved D. The CDR3 consists of 15 residues. From germline, CDR1 is SGHTA and CDR2 FQGNSA. Trimming took 4 bases from V and 7 from J, leaving 17 bases between them. The CDR3 DNA sequence: TGTGCCAGCAGCTCGACCTCGTTTCAGATGAATGAGCAGTTCTTC. Residues: CASSSTSFQMNEQFF.

The V call is TRBV9, the J call TRBJ2-7; maybe TRBD1 (5 bases). CDR3 size: 14 residues. V was pared by 4 bases and J by 0 bases, with 11 bases between. CDR1 SGDLS and CDR2 YYNGEE come from the germline V gene. The CDR3 protein is CASSSDRHSYEQYF. DNA of the CDR3: TGTGCCAGCAGCAGCGACAGACACTCCTACGAGCAGTACTTC.

The chain links TRBV5-1 to TRBJ2-5; TRBD1 is a possible D gene (6 bases). The CDR3 consists of 14 residues. V dropped 0 bases and J dropped 4 bases, with 10 bases sitting between them. Germline lookup yields CDR1 SGHRS and CDR2 YFSETQ. The CDR3 region is CASSLARGSETQYF. The CDR3 nucleotides read TGCGCCAGCAGCTTGGCCAGGGGATCAGAGACCCAGTACTTC.

The chain combines TRBV7-9 with TRBJ2-5; TRBD1 is a possible D gene (6 bases). Trimming pared 4 bases from V and 4 bases from J, leaving 16 bases between. The germline V gene encodes CDR1 SEHNR and CDR2 FQNEAQ (reference sequence). CDR3 length: 15 amino acids. For the CDR3, the DNA is TGTGCCAGCAGCTGGGGGCGGGCTGCTTCAGAGACCCAGTACTTC. Its translation is CASSWGRAASETQYF.

This chain links TRBV10-3 with TRBJ2-3, with 11 bases matching TRBD1. V dropped 2 bases and J dropped 6; count of bases not matched to a gene: 7. Germline CDR1 ENHRY, CDR2 SYGVKD. The CDR3 covers 16 residues. CDR3 residues: CAISEERTGGLDTQYF. The CDR3 DNA sequence: TGTGCCATCAGTGAGGAGCGGACAGGGGGCTTGGATACGCAGTATTTT.

This chain connects TRBV7-2 to TRBJ2-3, with TRBD2 matching over 7 bases. The CDR3 covers 15 residues. Germline CDR1 reads SGHTA; CDR2 reads FQGNSA. V lost 1 base to trimming and J lost 4 bases; unmatched junction nucleotides: 5. CDR3: CASSLGAGAADTQYF. The CDR3 coding sequence is TGTGCCAGCAGCTTAGGTGCGGGAGCCGCAGATACGCAGTATTTT.

The genes are TRBV7-2 and TRBJ1-2; 8 bases are a match to TRBD1. Germline CDR1 reads SGHTA; CDR2 reads FQGNSA. The CDR3 is 15 residues long. J lost 4 bases, V lost 5 bases, and 9 bases had no gene match. The CDR3 bases are TGTGCCAGCAGCCAACCAGGACAGGGTGGCTATGGCTACACCTTC. This gives the protein CASSQPGQGGYGYTF.

The V gene is TRBV2, the J gene TRBJ1-5; D not certain. This CDR3 contains 16 residues. Trimming removed 1 base at V and 2 bases at J, with 12 bases between. The germline CDR1 and CDR2 sequences are SNHLY and FYNNEI. CDR3 in DNA: TGTGCCAGCAGTGAAGATAGGCCTGTGGGCAATCAGCCCCAGCATTTT. It is translated as CASSEDRPVGNQPQHF. Based on the CDR3 plus reference TRBV2 and TRBJ1-5, the full variable domain is EPEVTQTPSHQVTQMGQEVILRCVPISNHLYFYWYRQILGQKVEFLVSFYNNEISEKSEIFDDQFSVERPDGSNFTLKIRSTKLEDSAMYFCASSEDRPVGNQPQHFGDGTRLSIL.

The chain carries TRBV2 and TRBJ2-2; D not resolved. The V gene lost 4 bases and the J gene lost 11 bases, with 11 bases spanning the gap. In germline, CDR1 is SNHLY, CDR2 FYNNEI. The CDR3 runs 12 residues. This CDR3 reads CASSGALPELFF. The CDR3, as DNA: TGTGCCAGCAGTGGGGCTCTCCCAGAGCTGTTTTTT. The full variable domain, in which reference TRBV2 and TRBJ2-2 provide the parts outside the CDR3, is EPEVTQTPSHQVTQMGQEVILRCVPISNHLYFYWYRQILGQKVEFLVSFYNNEISEKSEIFDDQFSVERPDGSNFTLKIRSTKLEDSAMYFCASSGALPELFFGEGSRLTVL.

The chain uses TRBV18 and TRBJ2-5; 10 bases are shared with TRBD1. Trimming cost V 0 bases and J 4 bases; bases outside gene matches: 5. The CDR3 consists of 16 residues. The germline gives CDR1 KGHSH, CDR2 LQKENI. This CDR3 is CASSPPTGGAGETQYF. The CDR3 DNA reads TGTGCCAGCTCACCACCGACAGGGGGCGCGGGAGAGACCCAGTACTTC.

For this clone: Other DNA variants within this sample encode the same CDR3. This chain links TRBV30 with TRBJ1-1; D gene uncertain. The CDR3 is 12 residues long. V lost 0 bases, J lost 4 bases, and 6 bases lay in between. Germline assignment: CDR1 GTSNPN and CDR2 SVGIG (reference sequence). CDR3 protein: CAWSVRGTEAFF. CDR3 coding DNA: TGTGCCTGGAGTGTGCGGGGCACTGAAGCTTTCTTT.

This chain uses TRBV7-2 with TRBJ2-2, with D possibly being TRBD1 or TRBD2 (6 bases each). CDR1 and CDR2 (germline): SGHTA, FQGNSA. Trimming removed 5 bases at V and 7 bases at J, with 17 bases between. The CDR3 length is 15 residues. The CDR3 protein is CASSLTRGQGGELFF. In nucleotides, the CDR3 is TGTGCCAGCAGCCTAACCCGGGGGCAGGGCGGGGAGCTGTTTTTT.

The chain carries TRBV11-2 and TRBJ1-6; unclear D gene. Germline V CDR1 and CDR2: SGHAT, FQNNGV. The CDR3 runs 16 residues. V lost 1 base and J 9 bases, leaving 16 bases between the germline ends. This chain's CDR3 is CASSLASQSSSSPLHF. CDR3 nucleotide sequence: TGTGCCAGCAGCTTAGCTTCGCAGTCGTCTAGTTCACCCCTCCACTTT. The variable domain in full, completed from reference TRBV11-2 and TRBJ1-6, reads EAGVAQSPRYKIIEKRQSVAFWCNPISGHATLYWYQQILGQGPKLLIQFQNNGVVDDSQLPKDRFSAERLKGVDSTLKIQPAKLEDSAVYLCASSLASQSSSSPLHFGNGTRLTVT.

The chain couples TRBV6-5 to TRBJ2-3, with 7 nucleotides matching TRBD2. The germline V gene encodes CDR1 MNHEY and CDR2 SVGAGI. V lost 6 bases to trimming and J lost 5 bases; unmatched junction nucleotides: 8. There are 14 residues in the CDR3. CDR3 nucleotide sequence: TGTGCCAGCAGCCAGCGGGACTGGGGAGATACGCAGTATTTT. Its translation is CASSQRDWGDTQYF.